Following are 9 T cell receptor beta chains from one sample sequenced in a study of shared clonotypes between healthy human individuals (TCRdb year 2020). The library was built by means of the immunoSEQ multiplex PCR assay. As stored in TCRdb, this immuneACCESS dataset retains in-frame rearrangements with V and J assigned. A fraction of the clones does not appear; measured against another copy, unresolved V genes explain less than half of the discrepancy, and the remainder lacks a known reason. Within this sample are about 520,000 clones, with roughly 95% of them counted one time only. Of the sample, under 0.065% falls within the top ten clones. Sequencing input: naive CD4+ T cells sorted from blood. According to the study, the label for this sample's cell subset or site signals: CD45RA+ positively selected. All receptors come from a woman between 25 and 40 years old in good health.

This clone has only one observation. The chain joins TRBV28 to TRBJ1-3; no reliable D call. CDR3 length: 16 amino acids. The germline V and J ends were trimmed by 2 bases and 0 bases, with 11 bases remaining between them. Germline CDR1 MDHEN, CDR2 SYDVKM. The DNA for the CDR3 is TGTGCCAGCAGTTTAGGGCAGGCAAGCTCTGGAAACACCATATATTTT. It yields the protein CASSLGQASSGNTIYF.

This rearrangement joins TRBV7-9 to TRBJ1-2, with TRBD1 as a possible D gene (5 bases). This CDR3 has 14 amino acids. Germline CDR1 reads SEHNR; CDR2 reads FQNEAQ (reference sequence). V lost 5 bases and J 3 bases, leaving 13 bases between the germline ends. The CDR3 nucleotides are TGTGCCAGCAGCCCTTCAGGGTATGACTATGGCTACACCTTC. As protein: CASSPSGYDYGYTF.

This chain connects TRBV5-1 to TRBJ2-5; TRBD1 matches at 7 bases. The CDR3 sequence is 16 residues long. CDR1 and CDR2 from the germline V gene are SGHRS and YFSETQ. V trimming: 3 bases; J trimming: 4 bases; junction bases outside the gene matches: 12. CDR3 coding DNA: TGCGCCAGCAGCTCAGTCACAGGGGTTTTAGGAGAGACCCAGTACTTC. Its protein product is CASSSVTGVLGETQYF.

V gene TRBV5-6 combines with J gene TRBJ1-2; 9 bases align to TRBD1. This CDR3 has 15 residues. Germline CDR1 SGHDT, CDR2 YYEEEE. J lost 4 bases, V lost 4 bases, and 8 bases had no gene match. The CDR3 DNA sequence: TGTGCCAGCAGCCTACCCTTGACAGGGGGCTATGGCTACACCTTC. This codes for CASSLPLTGGYGYTF.

The chain employs TRBV21-1 and TRBJ2-3; the table's D call, TRBD2, was not checked against the DNA. TRBV21-1 is assigned pseudogene status. There are 15 residues in the CDR3. The DNA of the CDR3 is TGTGCCAGCAGCTCGAATCGGGGGACCACAGATACGCAGTATTTT. Translated, it gives CASSSNRGTTDTQYF.

This sequence joins TRBV30 and TRBJ1-3; D remains ambiguous. V lost 3 bases and J 2 bases, leaving 11 bases between the germline ends. The germline CDR1 and CDR2 sequences are GTSNPN and SVGIG (reference sequence). The CDR3 length is 14 residues. Here the CDR3 DNA reads TGTGCCTGGAGCCCGGTAGTTGCTGGAAACACCATATATTTT. This gives the protein CAWSPVVAGNTIYF.

The chain recombines TRBV5-4 with TRBJ2-1; D possibly uses TRBD1 or TRBD2 (6 bases each). CDR3 length equals 17 residues. V lost 1 base and J 4 bases, leaving 18 bases between the germline ends. Germline V lookup: CDR1 SGHNT, CDR2 YYREEE (reference sequence). The CDR3 nucleotides read TGTGCCAGCAGCTTGCAACAGCGTCGGGGGCAATACAATGAGCAGTTCTTC. Residues: CASSLQQRRGQYNEQFF.

The V gene is TRBV5-1, the J gene TRBJ2-5; D possibly corresponds to TRBD2 (5 bases). The last part of the DNA fits TRBJ2-7 better; the J call may be wrong. CDR1 and CDR2 (germline): SGHRS, YFSETQ. The CDR3 contains 14 residues. The CDR3 is CASSLDGISYEQYF. Here the CDR3 DNA reads TGCGCCAGCAGCTTGGACGGGATCTCCTACGAGCAGTACTTC.

This chain uses TRBV7-9 with TRBJ2-7, with 7 bases fitting TRBD1. Trimming took 4 bases from V and 1 from J; bases not matched to a gene: 10. CDR1 and CDR2 (germline): SEHNR, FQNEAQ (reference sequence). This CDR3 contains 16 residues. The CDR3 nucleotides read TGTGCCAGCAGCTCGATGGGGACAGAGAAATCCTACGAGCAGTACTTC. This gives the protein CASSSMGTEKSYEQYF.